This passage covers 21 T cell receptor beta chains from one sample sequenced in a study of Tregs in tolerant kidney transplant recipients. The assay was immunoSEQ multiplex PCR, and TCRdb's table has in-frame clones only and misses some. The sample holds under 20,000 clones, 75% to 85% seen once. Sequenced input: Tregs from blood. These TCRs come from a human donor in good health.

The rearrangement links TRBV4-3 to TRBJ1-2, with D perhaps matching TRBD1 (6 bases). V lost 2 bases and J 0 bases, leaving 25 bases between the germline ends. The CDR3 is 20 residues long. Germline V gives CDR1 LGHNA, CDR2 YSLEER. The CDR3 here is CASSQLFFTTMTGANYGYTF. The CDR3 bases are TGCGCCAGCAGCCAATTATTCTTCACCACCATGACAGGAGCTAACTATGGCTACACCTTC.

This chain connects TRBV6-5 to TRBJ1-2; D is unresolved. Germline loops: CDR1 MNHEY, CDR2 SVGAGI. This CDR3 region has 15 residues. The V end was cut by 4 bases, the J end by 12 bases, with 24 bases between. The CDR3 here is CASSSPGREWAGHTF. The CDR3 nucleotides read TGTGCCAGCAGTTCCCCCGGGCGCGAATGGGCGGGCCACACCTTC.

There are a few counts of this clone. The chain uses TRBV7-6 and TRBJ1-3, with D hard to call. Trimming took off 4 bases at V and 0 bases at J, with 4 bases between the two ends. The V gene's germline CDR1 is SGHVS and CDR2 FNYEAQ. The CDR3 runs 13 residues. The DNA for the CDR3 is TGTGCCAGCAGCTCGGGCTCTGGAAACACCATATATTTT. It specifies CASSSGSGNTIYF.

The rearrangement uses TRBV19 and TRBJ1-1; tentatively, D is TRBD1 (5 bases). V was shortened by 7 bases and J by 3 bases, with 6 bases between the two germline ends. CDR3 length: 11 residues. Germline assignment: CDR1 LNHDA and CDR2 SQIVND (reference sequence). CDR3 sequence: CASTTDTEAFF. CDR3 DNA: TGTGCCAGTACGACAGACACTGAAGCTTTCTTT. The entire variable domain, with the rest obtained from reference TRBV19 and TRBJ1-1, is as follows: DGGITQSPKYLFRKEGQNVTLSCEQNLNHDAMYWYRQDPGQGLRLIYYSQIVNDFQKGDIAEGYSVSREKKESFPLTVTSAQKNPTAFYLCASTTDTEAFFGQGTRLTVV.

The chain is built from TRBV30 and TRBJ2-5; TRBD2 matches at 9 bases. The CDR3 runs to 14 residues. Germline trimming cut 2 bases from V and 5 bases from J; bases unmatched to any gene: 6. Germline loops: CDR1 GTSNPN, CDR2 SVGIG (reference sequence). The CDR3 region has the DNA TGTGCCTGGAGTATGAAGGCGGGGGGGGAGACCCAGTACTTC. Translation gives CAWSMKAGGETQYF.

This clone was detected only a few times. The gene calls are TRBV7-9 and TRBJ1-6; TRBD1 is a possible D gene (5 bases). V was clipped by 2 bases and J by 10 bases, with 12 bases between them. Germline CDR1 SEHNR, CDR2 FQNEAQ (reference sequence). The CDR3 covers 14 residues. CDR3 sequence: CASSLQGGGSPLHF. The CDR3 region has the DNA TGTGCCAGCAGCTTACAGGGCGGAGGATCACCCCTCCACTTT.

The CDR3 nucleotides read TGTGCCAGCAGCCGACAGGGGGCAGTGGGGGAAAAACTGTTTTTT. Translation: CASSRQGAVGEKLFF. The chain recombines TRBV14 with TRBJ1-4; TRBD1 matches at 10 bases. J lost 8 bases, V lost 4 bases, and 7 bases had no gene match. This CDR3 has 15 residues. Germline loops: CDR1 SGHDN, CDR2 FVKESK.

CDR3 sequence (DNA): TGTGCCAGCAGCCGTCCCGCTGGTCCCCTCCACTTT. Translated, it gives CASSRPAGPLHF. This chain uses TRBV5-8 with TRBJ1-6; no definite D call. CDR1 SGHTS and CDR2 YDEGEE come from the germline V gene. CDR3 length: 12 residues. Trimming pared 4 bases from V and 13 bases from J, leaving 12 bases between.

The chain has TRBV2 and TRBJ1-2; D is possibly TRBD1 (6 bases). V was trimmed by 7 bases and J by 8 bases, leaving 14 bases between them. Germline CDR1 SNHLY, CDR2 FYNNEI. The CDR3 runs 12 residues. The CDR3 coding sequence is TGTGCCAGCATGACAGGATTAAGGGGCTACACCTTC. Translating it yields CASMTGLRGYTF.

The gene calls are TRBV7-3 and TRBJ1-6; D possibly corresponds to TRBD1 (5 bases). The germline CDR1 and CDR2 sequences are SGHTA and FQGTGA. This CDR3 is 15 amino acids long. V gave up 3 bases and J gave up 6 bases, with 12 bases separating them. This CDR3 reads CASSFDGTLNSPLHF. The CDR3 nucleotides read TGTGCCAGCAGCTTCGACGGGACCCTTAATTCACCCCTCCACTTT.

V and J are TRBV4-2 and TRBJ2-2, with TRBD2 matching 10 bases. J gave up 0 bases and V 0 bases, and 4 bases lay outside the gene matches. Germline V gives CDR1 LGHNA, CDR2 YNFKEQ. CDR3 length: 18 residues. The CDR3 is CASSQELAGGSNTGELFF. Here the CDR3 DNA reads TGTGCCAGCAGCCAAGAATTAGCGGGGGGTTCGAACACCGGGGAGCTGTTTTTT.

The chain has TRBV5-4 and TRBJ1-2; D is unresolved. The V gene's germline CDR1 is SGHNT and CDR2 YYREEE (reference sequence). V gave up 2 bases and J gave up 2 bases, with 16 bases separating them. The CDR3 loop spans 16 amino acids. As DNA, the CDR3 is TGTGCCAGCAGCTTCGCTGGGGTTTCCGGCAACTATGGCTACACCTTC. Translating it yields CASSFAGVSGNYGYTF.

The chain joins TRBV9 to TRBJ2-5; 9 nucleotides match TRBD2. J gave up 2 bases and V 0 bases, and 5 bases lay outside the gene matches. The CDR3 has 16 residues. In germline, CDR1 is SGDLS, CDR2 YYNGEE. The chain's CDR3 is CASSVAGLARQETQYF. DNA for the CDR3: TGTGCCAGCAGCGTAGCGGGACTAGCAAGGCAAGAGACCCAGTACTTC.

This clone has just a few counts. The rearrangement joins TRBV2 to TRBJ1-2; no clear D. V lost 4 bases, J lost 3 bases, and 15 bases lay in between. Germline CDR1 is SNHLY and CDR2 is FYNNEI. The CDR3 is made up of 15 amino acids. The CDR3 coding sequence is TGTGCCAGCAGTGGTGGTCTTCGGACTTACTATGGCTACACCTTC. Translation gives CASSGGLRTYYGYTF. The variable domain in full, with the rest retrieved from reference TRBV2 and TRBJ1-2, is EPEVTQTPSHQVTQMGQEVILRCVPISNHLYFYWYRQILGQKVEFLVSFYNNEISEKSEIFDDQFSVERPDGSNFTLKIRSTKLEDSAMYFCASSGGLRTYYGYTFGSGTRLTVV.

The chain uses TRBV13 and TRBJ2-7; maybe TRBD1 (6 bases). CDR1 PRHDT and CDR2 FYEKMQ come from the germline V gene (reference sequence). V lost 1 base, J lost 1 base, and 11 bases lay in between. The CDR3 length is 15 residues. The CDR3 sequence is CASSLAGTLSYEQYF. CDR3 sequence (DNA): TGTGCCAGCAGCTTAGCCGGGACACTTTCCTACGAGCAGTACTTC. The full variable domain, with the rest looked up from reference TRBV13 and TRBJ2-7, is AAGVIQSPRHLIKEKRETATLKCYPIPRHDTVYWYQQGPGQDPQFLISFYEKMQSDKGSIPDRFSAQQFSDYHSELNMSSLELGDSALYFCASSLAGTLSYEQYFGPGTRLTVT.

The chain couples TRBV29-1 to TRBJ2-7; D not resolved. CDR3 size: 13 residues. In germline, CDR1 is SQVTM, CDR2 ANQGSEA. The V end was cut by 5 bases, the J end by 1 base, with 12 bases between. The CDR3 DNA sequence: TGCAGCGTTATGTGGGCGGCTTCCTACGAGCAGTACTTC. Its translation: CSVMWAASYEQYF.

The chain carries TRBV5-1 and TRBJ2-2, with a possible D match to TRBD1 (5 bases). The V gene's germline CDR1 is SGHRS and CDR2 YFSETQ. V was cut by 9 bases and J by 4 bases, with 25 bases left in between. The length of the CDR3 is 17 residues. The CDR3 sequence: CATRARSFGRATGELFF. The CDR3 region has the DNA TGCGCCACCAGGGCCAGGTCGTTCGGACGCGCCACCGGGGAGCTGTTTTTT.

CDR3 sequence: CASSRFRQGSSYEQYF. The CDR3 nucleotides are TGTGCCAGCAGCCGCTTCAGGCAGGGTAGCTCCTACGAGCAGTACTTC. V and J are TRBV4-2 and TRBJ2-7; tentatively, D is TRBD1 (5 bases). The length of the CDR3 is 16 residues. The V end lost 4 bases, the J end lost 0 bases, and 16 bases lay between the germline ends. Germline CDR1 reads LGHNA; CDR2 reads YNFKEQ.

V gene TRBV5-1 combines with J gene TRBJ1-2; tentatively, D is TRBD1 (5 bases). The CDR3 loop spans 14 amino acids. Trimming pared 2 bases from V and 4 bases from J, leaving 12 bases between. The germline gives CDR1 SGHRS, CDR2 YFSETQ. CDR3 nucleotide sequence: TGCGCCAGCAGCTTCTCCCCAGGGTCCTATGGCTACACCTTC. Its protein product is CASSFSPGSYGYTF.

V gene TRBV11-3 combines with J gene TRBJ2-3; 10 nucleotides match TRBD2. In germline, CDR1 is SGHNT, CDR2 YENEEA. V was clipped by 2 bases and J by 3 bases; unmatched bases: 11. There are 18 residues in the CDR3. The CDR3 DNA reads TGTGCCAGCAGCTTAAAGCGGCTAGCGGGAGCAACAACAGATACGCAGTATTTT. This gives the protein CASSLKRLAGATTDTQYF.

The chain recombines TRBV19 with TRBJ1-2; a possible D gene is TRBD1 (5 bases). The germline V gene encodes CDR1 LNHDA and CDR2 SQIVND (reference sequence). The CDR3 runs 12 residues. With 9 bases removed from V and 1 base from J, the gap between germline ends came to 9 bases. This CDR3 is CASQDSNYGYTF. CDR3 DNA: TGTGCCAGCCAAGACAGTAACTATGGCTACACCTTC.